This entry lists 12 T cell receptor beta chains sequenced from one sample in a study of CD8 T cells in ankylosing spondylitis. TCRdb processed the 5' RACE reads anew with MiXCR; each CDR3 protein has one entry. In the table there are 150,000 to 200,000 distinct CDR3 sequences, roughly 12% of which are singletons. Sequenced material: blood, either unsorted or a sorted T cell fraction (not recorded which). The receptors derive from a male donor with ankylosing spondylitis or in good health (not recorded which).

This clonotype was recorded a few times. The rearrangement links TRBV5-1 to TRBJ2-3; the D is unclear. Germline CDR1 and CDR2: SGHRS and YFSETQ. This CDR3 contains 15 residues. V was pared by 1 base and J by 0 bases, with 9 bases between. The DNA for the CDR3 is TGCGCCAGCAGCTTGCCAGAGATTAGCACAGATACGCAGTATTTT. As protein: CASSLPEISTDTQYF. The whole variable domain, filled in from reference TRBV5-1 and TRBJ2-3, reads KAGVTQTPRYLIKTRGQQVTLSCSPISGHRSVSWYQQTPGQGLQFLFEYFSETQRNKGNFPGRFSGRQFSNSRSEMNVSTLELGDSALYLCASSLPEISTDTQYFGPGTRLTVL.

This clonotype was seen ten or more times. The chain has TRBV5-5 and TRBJ2-2, with D perhaps matching TRBD2 (6 bases). Looked up from germline, CDR1 is SGHKS and CDR2 is YYEKEE (reference sequence). This CDR3 has 15 residues. The V end lost 4 bases, the J end lost 4 bases, and 14 bases lay between the germline ends. The chain's CDR3 is CASSMDGRGTGELFF. CDR3 in DNA: TGTGCCAGCAGCATGGATGGGCGGGGCACCGGGGAGCTGTTTTTT. Looking up the rest from reference TRBV5-5 and TRBJ2-2 gives the full variable domain: DAGVTQSPTHLIKTRGQQVTLRCSPISGHKSVSWYQQVLGQGPQFIFQYYEKEERGRGNFPDRFSARQFPNYSSELNVNALLLGDSALYLCASSMDGRGTGELFFGEGSRLTVL.

This clonotype was seen a handful of times. The rearrangement links TRBV11-2 to TRBJ2-1; D unresolved. Germline V CDR1 and CDR2: SGHAT, FQNNGV. The CDR3 length is 16 residues. The V gene lost 1 base and the J gene lost 0 bases, with 10 bases spanning the gap. The CDR3 DNA is TGTGCCAGCAGCTTAGCCGGCTTGGGCTCCTACAATGAGCAGTTCTTC. Its protein product is CASSLAGLGSYNEQFF.

This clonotype was counted many times. V and J are TRBV2 and TRBJ2-7; the D is unclear. V was trimmed by 6 bases and J by 0 bases, leaving 12 bases between them. The CDR3 contains 14 residues. Looked up from germline, CDR1 is SNHLY and CDR2 is FYNNEI. For the CDR3, the DNA is TGTGCCAGCAGGGGTCACCTTAGCTCCTACGAGCAGTACTTC. It specifies CASRGHLSSYEQYF.

This clonotype showed up many times. This chain connects TRBV4-1 to TRBJ2-1; TRBD1 aligns across 9 bases. Germline loops: CDR1 MGHRA, CDR2 YSYEKL. Trimming took 0 bases from V and 12 from J; bases not matched to a gene: 3. The CDR3 length is 13 residues. CDR3 in DNA: TGCGCCAGCAGCCAAGATTTGGGACAGGGGCAGTTCTTC. Translating gives CASSQDLGQGQFF.

This clonotype was found many times. The J gene is TRBJ2-1, the V gene TRBV6-2 or TRBV6-3, with D uncertain. Germline V CDR1 and CDR2: MNHEY, SVGEGT. The CDR3 sequence is 10 residues long. Trimming stripped 6 bases from V and 8 bases from J, with 5 bases between. CDR3 amino acids: CASSDYEQFF. The CDR3 nucleotides are TGTGCCAGCAGCGACTATGAGCAGTTCTTC.

This clonotype was seen more than once but under ten times. This chain connects TRBV4-2 to TRBJ2-1, with TRBD2 matching over 10 bases. The ends lost 2 bases at V and 6 bases at J; junction bases unmatched: 7. This CDR3 spans 16 amino acids. Per the germline V gene, CDR1 is LGHNA and CDR2 is YNFKEQ. CDR3 amino acids: CASSQIASGSLNEQFF. In DNA form, the CDR3 reads TGTGCCAGCAGCCAAATCGCTAGCGGGAGTCTCAATGAGCAGTTCTTC.

This clonotype was recorded at least ten times. CDR3 sequence: CASSDGTRQPQHF. The CDR3 DNA sequence: TGCGCCAGCAGCGACGGGACTCGACAGCCCCAGCATTTT. The V call is TRBV5-1, the J call TRBJ1-5; D perhaps matches TRBD1 (5 bases). The CDR3 runs to 13 residues. V gave up 4 bases and J gave up 7 bases, with 12 bases separating them. Germline CDR1 SGHRS, CDR2 YFSETQ.

There are many counts of this clonotype. V gene TRBV5-1 combines with J gene TRBJ2-2, with D tentatively TRBD1 (6 bases). Trimming pared 0 bases from V and 6 bases from J, leaving 9 bases between. Germline-derived CDR1 and CDR2 are SGHRS and YFSETQ. The CDR3 runs to 14 residues. The CDR3 region has the DNA TGCGCCAGCAGCTTGGCCAGGGGCTCCGGGGAGCTGTTTTTT. Translated: CASSLARGSGELFF.

The chain carries TRBV19 and TRBJ2-1, with 8 bases that match TRBD2. This CDR3 has 19 amino acids. The V and J ends lost 7 bases and 0 bases, in that order; junction bases with no gene match: 17. Germline-derived CDR1 and CDR2 are LNHDA and SQIVND (reference sequence). CDR3 region: CASTLGWRRGVSSYNEQFF. As DNA, the CDR3 is TGTGCCAGTACCCTAGGATGGCGGCGGGGGGTAAGCTCCTACAATGAGCAGTTCTTC.

This clonotype was detected ten times or more. The J gene is TRBJ2-1, the V gene TRBV5-1; D call uncertain. V was clipped by 5 bases and J by 0 bases, with 12 bases between them. The CDR3 runs 15 residues. Germline-derived CDR1 and CDR2 are SGHRS and YFSETQ. CDR3 sequence (DNA): TGCGCCAGCAGGCCGACCCCTGGCTCCTACAATGAGCAGTTCTTC. As protein: CASRPTPGSYNEQFF.

This clonotype was detected ten times or more. The rearrangement links TRBV20-1 to TRBJ2-1; D might be TRBD1 or TRBD2, each matching 5 bases. Germline CDR1 and CDR2: DFQATT and SNEGSKA (reference sequence). V shed 5 bases and J shed 5 bases, with 25 bases lying between them. The CDR3 sequence is 17 residues long. CDR3: CSAERGKGSVLDNEQFF. The CDR3 region has the DNA TGCAGTGCTGAACGAGGGAAGGGGAGCGTCCTGGACAATGAGCAGTTCTTC.